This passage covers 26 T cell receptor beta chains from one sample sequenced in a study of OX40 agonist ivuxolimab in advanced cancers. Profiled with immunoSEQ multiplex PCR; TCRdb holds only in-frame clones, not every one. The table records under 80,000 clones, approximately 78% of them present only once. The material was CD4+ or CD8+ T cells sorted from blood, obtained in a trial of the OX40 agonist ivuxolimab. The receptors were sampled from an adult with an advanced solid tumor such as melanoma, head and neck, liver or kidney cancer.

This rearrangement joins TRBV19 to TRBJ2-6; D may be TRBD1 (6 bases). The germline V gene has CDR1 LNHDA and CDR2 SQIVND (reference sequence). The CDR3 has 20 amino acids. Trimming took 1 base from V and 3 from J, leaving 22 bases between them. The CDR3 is CASSIVRGPDPVRGANVLTF. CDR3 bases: TGTGCCAGTAGTATAGTCAGGGGCCCGGACCCTGTTCGTGGGGCCAACGTCCTGACTTTC.

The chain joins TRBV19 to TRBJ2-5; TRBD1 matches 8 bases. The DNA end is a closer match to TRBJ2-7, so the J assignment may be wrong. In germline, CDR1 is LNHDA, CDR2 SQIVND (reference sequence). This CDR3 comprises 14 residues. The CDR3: CASSTWTGSYEQYF. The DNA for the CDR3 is TGTGCCAGTAGTACCTGGACAGGGTCCTACGAGCAGTACTTC.

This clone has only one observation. The CDR3 loop is CAIRESTNEKLFF. The CDR3 DNA is TGTGCCATCAGGGAATCTACTAATGAAAAACTGTTTTTT. The chain combines TRBV6-1 with TRBJ1-4; D perhaps matches TRBD1 (5 bases). The CDR3 totals 13 residues. V lost 10 bases and J 2 bases, leaving 11 bases between the germline ends. From germline, CDR1 is MNHNS and CDR2 SASEGT.

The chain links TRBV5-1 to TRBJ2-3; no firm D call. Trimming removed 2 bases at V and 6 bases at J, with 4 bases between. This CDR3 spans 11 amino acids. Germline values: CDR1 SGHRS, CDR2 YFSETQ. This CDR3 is CASSFEDTQYF. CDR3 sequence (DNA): TGCGCCAGCAGCTTTGAGGATACGCAGTATTTT.

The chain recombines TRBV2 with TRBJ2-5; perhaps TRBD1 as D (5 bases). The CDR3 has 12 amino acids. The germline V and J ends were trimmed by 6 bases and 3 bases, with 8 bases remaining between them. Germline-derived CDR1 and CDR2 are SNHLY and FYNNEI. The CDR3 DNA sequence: TGTGCCAGCAGCCTAGGGGAAGAGACCCAGTACTTC. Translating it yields CASSLGEETQYF.

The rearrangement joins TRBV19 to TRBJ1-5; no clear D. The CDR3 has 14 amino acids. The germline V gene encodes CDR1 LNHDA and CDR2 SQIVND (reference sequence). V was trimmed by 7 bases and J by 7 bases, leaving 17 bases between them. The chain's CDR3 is CASTTGFGNQPQHF. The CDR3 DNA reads TGTGCCAGTACAACCGGGTTTGGGAACCAGCCCCAGCATTTT.

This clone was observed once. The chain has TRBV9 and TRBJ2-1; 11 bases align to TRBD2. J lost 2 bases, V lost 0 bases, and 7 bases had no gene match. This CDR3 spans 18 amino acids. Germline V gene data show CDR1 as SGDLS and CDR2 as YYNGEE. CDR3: CASSVVSSGGATYNEQFF. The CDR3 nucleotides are TGTGCCAGCAGCGTAGTCAGTAGCGGGGGGGCAACCTACAATGAGCAGTTCTTC.

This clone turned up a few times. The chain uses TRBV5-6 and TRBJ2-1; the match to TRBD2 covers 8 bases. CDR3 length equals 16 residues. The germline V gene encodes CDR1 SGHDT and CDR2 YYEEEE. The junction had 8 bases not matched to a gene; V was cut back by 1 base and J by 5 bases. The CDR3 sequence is CASSLFLLAVNNEQFF. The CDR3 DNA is TGTGCCAGCAGCTTGTTTCTACTAGCGGTTAACAATGAGCAGTTCTTC.

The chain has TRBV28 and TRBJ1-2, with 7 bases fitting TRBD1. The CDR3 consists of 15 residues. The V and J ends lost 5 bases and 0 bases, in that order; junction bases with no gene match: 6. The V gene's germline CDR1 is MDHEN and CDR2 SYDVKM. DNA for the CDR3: TGTGCCAGCAGTGCGACAGGGATAGCTAACTATGGCTACACCTTC. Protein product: CASSATGIANYGYTF.

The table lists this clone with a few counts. CDR3 nucleotide sequence: TGTGCCAGCAGCGTCCGCAGGGGGGTCTACGAGCAGTACTTC. As protein: CASSVRRGVYEQYF. The rearrangement uses TRBV21-1 and TRBJ2-7; TRBD1 is taken as the D call from the table, unchecked against the DNA. TRBV21-1 is deemed a pseudogene. This CDR3 is 14 amino acids long.

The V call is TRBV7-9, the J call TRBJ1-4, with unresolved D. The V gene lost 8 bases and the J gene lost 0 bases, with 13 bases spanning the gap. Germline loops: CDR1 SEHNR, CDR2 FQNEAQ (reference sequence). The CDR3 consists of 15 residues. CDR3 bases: TGTGCCAGCTTTTCCCCCGGGGCAACTAATGAAAAACTGTTTTTT. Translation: CASFSPGATNEKLFF.

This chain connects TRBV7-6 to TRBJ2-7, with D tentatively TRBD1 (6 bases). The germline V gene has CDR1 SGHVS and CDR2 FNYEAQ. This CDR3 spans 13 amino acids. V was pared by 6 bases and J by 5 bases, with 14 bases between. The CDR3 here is CASSRTVFDEQYF. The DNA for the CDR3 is TGTGCCAGCAGTCGGACAGTTTTCGACGAGCAGTACTTC.

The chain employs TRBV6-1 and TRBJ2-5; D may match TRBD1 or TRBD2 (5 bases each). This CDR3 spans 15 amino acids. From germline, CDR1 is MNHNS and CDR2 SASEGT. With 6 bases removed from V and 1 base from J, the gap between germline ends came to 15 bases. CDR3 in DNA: TGTGCCAGCAGGCTCACCGGGACGCTCCAAGAGACCCAGTACTTC. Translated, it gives CASRLTGTLQETQYF.

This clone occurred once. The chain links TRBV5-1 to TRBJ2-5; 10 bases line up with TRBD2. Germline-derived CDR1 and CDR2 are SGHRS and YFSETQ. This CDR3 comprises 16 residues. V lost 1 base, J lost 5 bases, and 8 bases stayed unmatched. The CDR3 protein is CASSLTSGDPRETQYF. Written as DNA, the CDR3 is TGCGCCAGCAGCTTGACTAGCGGGGACCCTAGGGAGACCCAGTACTTC.

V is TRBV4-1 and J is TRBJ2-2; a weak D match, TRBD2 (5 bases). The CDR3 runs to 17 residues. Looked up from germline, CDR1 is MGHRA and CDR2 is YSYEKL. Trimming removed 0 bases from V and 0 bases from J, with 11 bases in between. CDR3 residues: CASSQEEASSNTGELFF. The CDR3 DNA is TGCGCCAGCAGCCAAGAAGAGGCTAGCTCGAACACCGGGGAGCTGTTTTTT.

Here the CDR3 reads CATSRDRTGGSGQYF. CDR3 DNA sequence: TGTGCCACCAGCAGAGATAGAACTGGGGGGTCAGGGCAGTACTTC. V and J are TRBV15 and TRBJ2-7; D possibly corresponds to TRBD2 (6 bases). This CDR3 has 15 amino acids. Germline V gene lookup returns CDR1 LNHNV and CDR2 YYDKDF (reference sequence). V was pared by 0 bases and J by 9 bases, with 18 bases between.

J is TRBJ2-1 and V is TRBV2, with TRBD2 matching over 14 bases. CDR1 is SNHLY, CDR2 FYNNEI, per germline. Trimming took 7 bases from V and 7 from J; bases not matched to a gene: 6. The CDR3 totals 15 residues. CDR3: CASTGTSGGRNEQFF. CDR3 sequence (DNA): TGTGCCAGCACTGGGACTAGCGGGGGACGAAATGAGCAGTTCTTC. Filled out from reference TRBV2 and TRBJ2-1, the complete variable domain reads EPEVTQTPSHQVTQMGQEVILRCVPISNHLYFYWYRQILGQKVEFLVSFYNNEISEKSEIFDDQFSVERPDGSNFTLKIRSTKLEDSAMYFCASTGTSGGRNEQFFGPGTRLTVL.

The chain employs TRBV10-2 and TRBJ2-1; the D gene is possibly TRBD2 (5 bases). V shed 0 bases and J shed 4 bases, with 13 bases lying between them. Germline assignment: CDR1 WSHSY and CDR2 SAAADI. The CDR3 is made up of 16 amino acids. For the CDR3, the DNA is TGCGCCAGCAGTGAGTCGAGCGGTCGGCGGTACAATGAGCAGTTCTTC. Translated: CASSESSGRRYNEQFF.

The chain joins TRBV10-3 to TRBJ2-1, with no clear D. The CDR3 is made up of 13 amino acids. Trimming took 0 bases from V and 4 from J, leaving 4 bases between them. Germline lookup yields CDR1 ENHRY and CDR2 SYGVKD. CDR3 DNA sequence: TGTGCCATCAGTGAGTCTGAGTACAATGAGCAGTTCTTC. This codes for CAISESEYNEQFF.

CDR3 DNA: TGTGCCAGCAGCCGTAACAGAAACTCCTACGAGCAGTACTTC. It yields the protein CASSRNRNSYEQYF. The chain links TRBV14 to TRBJ2-7; D gene unclear. The CDR3 is 14 amino acids. Per germline, CDR1 SGHDN and CDR2 FVKESK. V gave up 4 bases and J gave up 0 bases, with 10 bases separating them.

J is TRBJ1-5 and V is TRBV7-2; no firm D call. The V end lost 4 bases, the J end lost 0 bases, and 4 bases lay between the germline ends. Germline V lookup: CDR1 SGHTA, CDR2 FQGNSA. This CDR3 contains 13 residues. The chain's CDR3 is CASSSDSNQPQHF. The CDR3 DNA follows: TGTGCCAGCAGCTCTGATAGCAATCAGCCCCAGCATTTT.

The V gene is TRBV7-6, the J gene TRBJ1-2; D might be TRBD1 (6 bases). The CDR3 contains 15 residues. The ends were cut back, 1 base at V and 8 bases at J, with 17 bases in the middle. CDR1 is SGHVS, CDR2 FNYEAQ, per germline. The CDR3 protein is CASSLGLRRGGGYTF. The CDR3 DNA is TGTGCCAGCAGCTTAGGGTTAAGAAGGGGGGGAGGCTACACCTTC.

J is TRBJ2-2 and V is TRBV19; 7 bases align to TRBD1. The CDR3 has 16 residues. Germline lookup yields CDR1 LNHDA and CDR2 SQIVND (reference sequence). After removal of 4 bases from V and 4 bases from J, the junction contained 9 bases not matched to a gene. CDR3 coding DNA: TGTGCCAGTAGTACGACAGGGATGGGGCCCACCGGGGAGCTGTTTTTT. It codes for CASSTTGMGPTGELFF.

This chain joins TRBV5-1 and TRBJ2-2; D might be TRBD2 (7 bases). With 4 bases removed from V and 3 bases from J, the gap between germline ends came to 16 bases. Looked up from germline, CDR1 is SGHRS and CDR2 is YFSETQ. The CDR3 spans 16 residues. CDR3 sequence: CASSPGGQGYTGELFF. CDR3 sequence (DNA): TGCGCCAGCAGCCCCGGGGGGCAGGGTTACACCGGGGAGCTGTTTTTT. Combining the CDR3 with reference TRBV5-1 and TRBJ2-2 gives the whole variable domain KAGVTQTPRYLIKTRGQQVTLSCSPISGHRSVSWYQQTPGQGLQFLFEYFSETQRNKGNFPGRFSGRQFSNSRSEMNVSTLELGDSALYLCASSPGGQGYTGELFFGEGSRLTVL.

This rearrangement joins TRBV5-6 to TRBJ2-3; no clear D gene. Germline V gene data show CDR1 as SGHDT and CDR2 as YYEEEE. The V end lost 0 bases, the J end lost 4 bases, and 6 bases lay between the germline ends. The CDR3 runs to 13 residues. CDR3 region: CASSLAFSDTQYF. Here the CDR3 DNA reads TGTGCCAGCAGCTTGGCGTTCTCAGATACGCAGTATTTT.

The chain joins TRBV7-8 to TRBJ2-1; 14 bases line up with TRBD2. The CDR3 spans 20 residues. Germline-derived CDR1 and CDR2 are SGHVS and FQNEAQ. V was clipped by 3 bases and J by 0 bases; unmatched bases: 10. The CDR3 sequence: CASSFPRTSGGSRSYNEQFF. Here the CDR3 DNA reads TGTGCCAGCAGCTTCCCGCGGACTAGCGGGGGGTCACGCTCCTACAATGAGCAGTTCTTC.